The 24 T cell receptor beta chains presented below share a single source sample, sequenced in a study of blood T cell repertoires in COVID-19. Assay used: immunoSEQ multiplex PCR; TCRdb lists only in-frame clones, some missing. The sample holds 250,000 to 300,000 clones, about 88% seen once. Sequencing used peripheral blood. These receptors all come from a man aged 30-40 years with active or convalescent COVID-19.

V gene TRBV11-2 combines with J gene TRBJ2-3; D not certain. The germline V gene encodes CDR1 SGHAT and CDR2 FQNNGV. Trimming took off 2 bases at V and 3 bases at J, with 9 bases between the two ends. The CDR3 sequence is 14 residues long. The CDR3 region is CASSLRQTTDTQYF. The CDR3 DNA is TGTGCCAGCAGCTTAAGGCAGACTACAGATACGCAGTATTTT.

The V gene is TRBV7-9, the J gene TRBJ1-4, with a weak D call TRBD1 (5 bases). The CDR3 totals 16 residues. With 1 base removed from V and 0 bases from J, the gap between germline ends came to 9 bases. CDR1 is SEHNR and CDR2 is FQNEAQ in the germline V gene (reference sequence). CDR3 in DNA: TGTGCCAGCAGCTTAGTGTCGGGGGCAACTAATGAAAAACTGTTTTTT. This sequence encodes CASSLVSGATNEKLFF.

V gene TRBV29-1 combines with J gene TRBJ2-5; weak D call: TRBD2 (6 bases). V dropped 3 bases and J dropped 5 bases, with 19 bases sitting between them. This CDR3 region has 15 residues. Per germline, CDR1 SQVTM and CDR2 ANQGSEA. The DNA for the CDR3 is TGCAGCGTTGACTTAGTGGGACTCCCATCGGAGACCCAGTACTTC. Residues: CSVDLVGLPSETQYF.

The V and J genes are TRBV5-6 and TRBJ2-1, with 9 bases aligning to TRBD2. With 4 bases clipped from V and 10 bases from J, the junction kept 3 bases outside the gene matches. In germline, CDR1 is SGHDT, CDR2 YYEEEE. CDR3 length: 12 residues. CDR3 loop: CASSPTSGEQFF. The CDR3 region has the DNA TGTGCCAGCAGCCCGACTAGCGGAGAGCAGTTCTTC.

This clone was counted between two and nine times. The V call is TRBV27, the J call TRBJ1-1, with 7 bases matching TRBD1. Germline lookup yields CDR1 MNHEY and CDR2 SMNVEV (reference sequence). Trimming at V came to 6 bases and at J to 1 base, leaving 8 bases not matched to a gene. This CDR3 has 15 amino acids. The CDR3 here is CASRRLTGQNTEAFF. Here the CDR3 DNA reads TGTGCCAGCAGGCGATTGACAGGGCAGAACACTGAAGCTTTCTTT.

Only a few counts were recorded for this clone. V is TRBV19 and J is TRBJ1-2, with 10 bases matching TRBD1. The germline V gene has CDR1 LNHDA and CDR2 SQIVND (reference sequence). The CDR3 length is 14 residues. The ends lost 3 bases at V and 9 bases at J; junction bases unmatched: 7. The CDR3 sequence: CASSMTGGAGRYTF. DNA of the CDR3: TGTGCCAGTAGTATGACAGGGGGCGCTGGGCGCTACACCTTC. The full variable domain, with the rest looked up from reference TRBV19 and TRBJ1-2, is DGGITQSPKYLFRKEGQNVTLSCEQNLNHDAMYWYRQDPGQGLRLIYYSQIVNDFQKGDIAEGYSVSREKKESFPLTVTSAQKNPTAFYLCASSMTGGAGRYTFGSGTRLTVV.

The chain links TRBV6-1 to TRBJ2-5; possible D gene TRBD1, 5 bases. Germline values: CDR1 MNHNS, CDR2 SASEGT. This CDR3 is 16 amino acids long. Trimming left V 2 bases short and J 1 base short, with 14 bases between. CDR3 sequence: CASSELTAISQETQYF. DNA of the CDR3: TGTGCCAGCAGTGAATTGACAGCGATAAGCCAAGAGACCCAGTACTTC.

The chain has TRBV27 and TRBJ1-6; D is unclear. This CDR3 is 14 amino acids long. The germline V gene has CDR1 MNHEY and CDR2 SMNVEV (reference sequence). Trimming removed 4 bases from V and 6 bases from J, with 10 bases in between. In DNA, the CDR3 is TGTGCCAGCAGTTCTCGGCAGGTTAATTCACCCCTCCACTTT. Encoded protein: CASSSRQVNSPLHF.

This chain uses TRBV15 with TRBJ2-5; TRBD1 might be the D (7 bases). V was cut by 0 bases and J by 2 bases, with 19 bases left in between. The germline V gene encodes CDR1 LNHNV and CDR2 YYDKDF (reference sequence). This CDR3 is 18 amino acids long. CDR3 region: CATSREYRGGTEQETQYF. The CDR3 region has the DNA TGTGCCACCAGCAGAGAATATCGTGGGGGGACAGAACAAGAGACCCAGTACTTC.

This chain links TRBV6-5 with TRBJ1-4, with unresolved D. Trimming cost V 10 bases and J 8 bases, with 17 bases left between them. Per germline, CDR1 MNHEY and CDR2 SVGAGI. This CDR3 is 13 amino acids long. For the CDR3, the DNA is TGTGCCACCCAACAGCTTGGTGAGGAAAAACTGTTTTTT. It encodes CATQQLGEEKLFF.

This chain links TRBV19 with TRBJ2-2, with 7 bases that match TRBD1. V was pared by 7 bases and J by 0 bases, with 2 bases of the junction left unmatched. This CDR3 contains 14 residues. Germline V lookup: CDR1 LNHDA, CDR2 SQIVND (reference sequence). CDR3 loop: CASNGTANTGELFF. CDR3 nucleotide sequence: TGTGCCAGTAATGGGACAGCGAACACCGGGGAGCTGTTTTTT.

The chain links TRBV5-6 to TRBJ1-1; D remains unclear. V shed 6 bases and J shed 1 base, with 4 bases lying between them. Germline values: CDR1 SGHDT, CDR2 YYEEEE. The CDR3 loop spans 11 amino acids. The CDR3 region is CASTSNTEAFF. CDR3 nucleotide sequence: TGTGCCAGCACATCGAACACTGAAGCTTTCTTT.

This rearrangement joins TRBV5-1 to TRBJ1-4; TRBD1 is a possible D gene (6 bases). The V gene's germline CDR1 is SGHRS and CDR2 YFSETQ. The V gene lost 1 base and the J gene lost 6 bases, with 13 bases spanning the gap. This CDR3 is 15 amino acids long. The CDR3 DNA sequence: TGCGCCAGCAGCTTGAGGCAGGGGCAAGATGAAAAACTGTTTTTT. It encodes CASSLRQGQDEKLFF.

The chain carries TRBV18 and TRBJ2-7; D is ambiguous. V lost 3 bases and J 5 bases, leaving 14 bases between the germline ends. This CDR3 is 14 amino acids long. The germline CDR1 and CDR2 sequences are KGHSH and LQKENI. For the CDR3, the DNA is TGTGCCAGCTCACCTGGCCTGTTGGGCCACGAGCAGTACTTC. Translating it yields CASSPGLLGHEQYF.

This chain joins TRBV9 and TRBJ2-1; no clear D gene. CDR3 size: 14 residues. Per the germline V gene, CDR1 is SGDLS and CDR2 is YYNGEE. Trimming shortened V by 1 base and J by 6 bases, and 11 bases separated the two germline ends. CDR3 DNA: TGTGCCAGCAGCGTATCCCCCGGGTCCAATGAGCAGTTCTTC. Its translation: CASSVSPGSNEQFF.

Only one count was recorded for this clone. The CDR3 nucleotides are TGTGCCAGCAGTTACGTGGCCGGGAATCAGCCCCAGCATTTT. It specifies CASSYVAGNQPQHF. The chain has TRBV6-2 or TRBV6-3 and TRBJ1-5; D gene uncertain. Trimming stripped 2 bases from V and 4 bases from J, with 9 bases between. Per germline, CDR1 MNHEY and CDR2 SVGEGT. The CDR3 runs 14 residues.

The CDR3: CASSIDLRTQNYGYTF. The DNA for the CDR3 is TGTGCCAGTAGTATAGATCTGAGAACTCAAAACTATGGCTACACCTTC. The chain links TRBV19 to TRBJ1-2; D uncertain. V shed 0 bases and J shed 2 bases, with 13 bases lying between them. Germline lookup yields CDR1 LNHDA and CDR2 SQIVND (reference sequence). This CDR3 contains 16 residues.

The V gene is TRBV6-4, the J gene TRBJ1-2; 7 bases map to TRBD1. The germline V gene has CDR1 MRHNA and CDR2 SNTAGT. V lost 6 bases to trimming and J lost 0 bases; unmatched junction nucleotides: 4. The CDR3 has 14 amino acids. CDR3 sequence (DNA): TGTGCCAGCAGGCCGGGACAGTCTAACTATGGCTACACCTTC. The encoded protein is CASRPGQSNYGYTF.

The DNA of the CDR3 is TGTGCCAGCAGCCAGGACAGAAATTCACCCCTCCACTTT. Its translation: CASSQDRNSPLHF. The rearrangement links TRBV7-3 to TRBJ1-6; TRBD1 is a possible D gene (6 bases). The CDR3 has 13 amino acids. Trimming shortened V by 5 bases and J by 7 bases, and 9 bases separated the two germline ends. The germline gives CDR1 SGHTA, CDR2 FQGTGA. Full variable domain (missing parts from reference TRBV7-3 and TRBJ1-6): GAGVSQTPSNKVTEKGKYVELRCDPISGHTALYWYRQSLGQGPEFLIYFQGTGAADDSGLPNDRFFAVRPEGSVSTLKIQRTERGDSAVYLCASSQDRNSPLHFGNGTRLTVT.

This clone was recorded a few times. In DNA form, the CDR3 reads TGTGCCACCAGCAGAAATCGACAGAGCTATGGCTACACCTTC. Its protein product is CATSRNRQSYGYTF. The genes are TRBV15 and TRBJ1-2; a possible D gene is TRBD1 (5 bases). The V gene lost 2 bases and the J gene lost 4 bases, with 11 bases spanning the gap. This CDR3 contains 14 residues. CDR1 is LNHNV, CDR2 YYDKDF, per germline (reference sequence).

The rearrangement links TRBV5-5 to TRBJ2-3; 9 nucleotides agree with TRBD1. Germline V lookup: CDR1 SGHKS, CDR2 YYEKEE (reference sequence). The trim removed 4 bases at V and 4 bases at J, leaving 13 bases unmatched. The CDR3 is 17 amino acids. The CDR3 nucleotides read TGTGCCAGCAGCGCCGATCAAGTGGACAGGGGTTCAGATACGCAGTATTTT. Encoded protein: CASSADQVDRGSDTQYF.

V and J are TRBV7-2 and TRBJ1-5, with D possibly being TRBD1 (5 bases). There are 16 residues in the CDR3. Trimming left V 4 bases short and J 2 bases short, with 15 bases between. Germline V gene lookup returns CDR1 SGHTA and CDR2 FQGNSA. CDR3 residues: CASSSAGRRGNQPQHF. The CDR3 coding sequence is TGTGCCAGCAGCTCTGCGGGGCGCCGGGGCAATCAGCCCCAGCATTTT.

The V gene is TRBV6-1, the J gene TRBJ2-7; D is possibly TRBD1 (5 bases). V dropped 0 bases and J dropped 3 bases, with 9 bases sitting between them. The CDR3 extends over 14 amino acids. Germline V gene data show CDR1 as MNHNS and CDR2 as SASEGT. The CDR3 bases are TGTGCCAGCAGTGAAGCTCAGGGCCGCTACGAGCAGTACTTC. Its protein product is CASSEAQGRYEQYF.

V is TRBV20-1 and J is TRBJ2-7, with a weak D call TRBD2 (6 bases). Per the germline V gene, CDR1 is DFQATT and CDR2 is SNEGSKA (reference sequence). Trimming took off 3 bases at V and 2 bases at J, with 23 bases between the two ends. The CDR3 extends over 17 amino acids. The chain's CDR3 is CSASLVGGFQTTYEQYF. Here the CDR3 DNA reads TGCAGTGCTAGTCTCGTCGGGGGTTTCCAGACAACCTACGAGCAGTACTTC.